This TCR beta chain came from a study of shared clonotypes between healthy human individuals. It was CD45RO-negative cells, positively selected for CCR7, that made up naive CD8 cells, with terminally differentiated effector memory CD45RA+ cells excluded. Clones were sequenced by immunoSEQ multiplex PCR, and TCRdb holds only the in-frame ones, with some missing. Among around 610,000 clones listed, approximately 96% were seen once. A word on this clone: The same CDR3 can be traced to other DNA sequences in this sample.

The TCR comes from a woman aged 25 to 39 in good health. The sequencing input was naive CD8+ T cells sorted from blood.

The chain's CDR3 is CASSLGAEAFF. CDR3 bases: TGTGCCAGCAGCTTGGGGGCCGAAGCTTTCTTT. The rearrangement joins TRBV5-4 to TRBJ1-1; D not resolved. The CDR3 runs 11 residues. Germline V gene sequence: CDR1 SGHNT, CDR2 YYREEE (reference sequence). The ends were cut back, 0 bases at V and 8 bases at J, with 5 bases in the middle. The entire variable domain, with the rest obtained from reference TRBV5-4 and TRBJ1-1, is as follows: ETGVTQSPTHLIKTRGQQVTLRCSSQSGHNTVSWYQQALGQGPQFIFQYYREEENGRGNFPPRFSGLQFPNYSSELNVNALELDDSALYLCASSLGAEAFFGQGTRLTVV.